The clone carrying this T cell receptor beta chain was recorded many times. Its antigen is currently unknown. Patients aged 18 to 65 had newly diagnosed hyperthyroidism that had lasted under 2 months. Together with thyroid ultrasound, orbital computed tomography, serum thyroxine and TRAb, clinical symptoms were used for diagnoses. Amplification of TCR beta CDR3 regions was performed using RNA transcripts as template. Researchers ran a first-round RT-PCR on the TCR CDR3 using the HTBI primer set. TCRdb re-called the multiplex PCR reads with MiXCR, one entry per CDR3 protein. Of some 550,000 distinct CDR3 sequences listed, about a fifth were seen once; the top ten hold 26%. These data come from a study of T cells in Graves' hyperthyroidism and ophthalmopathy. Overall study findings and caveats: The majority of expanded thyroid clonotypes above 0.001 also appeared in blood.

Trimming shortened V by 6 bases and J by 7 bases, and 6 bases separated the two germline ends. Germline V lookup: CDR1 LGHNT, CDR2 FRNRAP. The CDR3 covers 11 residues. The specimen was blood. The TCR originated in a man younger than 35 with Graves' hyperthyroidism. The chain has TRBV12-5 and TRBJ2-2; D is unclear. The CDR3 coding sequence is TGTGCTAGTGGAGGGCGCGGGGAGCTGTTTTTT. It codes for CASGGRGELFF.